The rows below give T cell receptor beta chains drawn from one sample of a study of shared clonotypes between healthy human individuals. Assay: immunoSEQ multiplex PCR; the TCRdb copy retains only in-frame clones and omits some. The table has some 2.1 million clones, 90% to 95% seen once. Sequenced input: naive CD4+ T cells sorted from blood. The receptors shown here come from a man between 18 and 29 years old in good health. Both conserved end residues are part of each CDR3. D genes are given only for firm matches. Part of the rows lack a size; the others show once, few, many or a class for expanded clones.

TRBJ1-1 - - TRBV30 TGTGCCTGGAGTGTAATGGGGAACACTGAAGCTTTCTTT CAWSVMGNTEAFF
TRBJ2-7 - - TRBV15 TGTGCCACCAGCAGAGGATTGGGCAGGGACTACGAGCAGTACTTC CATSRGLGRDYEQYF
TRBJ2-1 - - TRBV7-9 TGTGCCAGCAGCTTAGGACCAGCGGGCCCTACCTGGGGTGAGCAGTTCTTC CASSLGPAGPTWGEQFF
TRBJ1-1 - - TRBV7-8 TGTGCCAGCAGCTTAGTTACTGAAGCTTTCTTT CASSLVTEAFF
TRBJ2-7 TRBD1 - TRBV7-2 TGTGCCAGCAGCTTAGAGGACAGGGGTACCTACGAGCAGTACTTC CASSLEDRGTYEQYF
TRBJ2-1 - - TRBV19 TGTGCCAGTAGTCCCCGGGGAATTACGGAGCAGTTCTTC CASSPRGITEQFF
TRBJ2-7 - - TRBV5-1 TGCGCCAGCAGCCCCGGAGACGGGATCTCCTACGAGCAGTACTTC CASSPGDGISYEQYF
TRBJ1-1 - - TRBV30 TGTGCCTGGAGTAGTTGGGAAAACACTGAAGCTTTCTTT CAWSSWENTEAFF
TRBJ2-3 TRBD2 - TRBV9 TGTGCCAGCAGCCTTAGCCCGGCTAGCGGGGGGCTTAGCACAGATACGCAGTATTTT CASSLSPASGGLSTDTQYF
TRBJ2-7 TRBD1 - TRBV29-1 TGCAGCGTTGAGGACAGGAGCTACGAGCAGTACTTC CSVEDRSYEQYF
TRBJ2-7 TRBD2 - TRBV2 TGTGCCAGCAGTGAATTTCCACTAGCGGGGGCCGAGCAGTACTTC CASSEFPLAGAEQYF
TRBJ2-3 - - TRBV9 TGTGCCAGCAGCCCTCGGACCAGCACAGATACGCAGTATTTT CASSPRTSTDTQYF
TRBJ1-4 - - TRBV6-5 TGTGCCAGCAGGGAAGCGGGGGTCGGAAAACTGTTTTTT CASREAGVGKLFF
TRBJ2-1 - - TRBV30 TGTGCCTGGAGTGTTGTTGTTAGTGAGCAGTTCTTC CAWSVVVSEQFF
TRBJ2-5 TRBD1 - TRBV2 TGTGCCAGCAGTGGTTCACAGGGGGGCACCCAGTACTTC CASSGSQGGTQYF
TRBJ1-5 - - TRBV2 TGTGCCAGCAGTGATACAGGACTTAGCAATCAGCCCCAGCATTTT CASSDTGLSNQPQHF
TRBJ1-3 TRBD1 - TRBV18 TGTGCCAGCTCAACCTACGACAGGGACGGAAACACCATATATTTT CASSTYDRDGNTIYF
TRBJ1-3 TRBD1 - TRBV15 TGTGCCACCAGCACAAGGGACAGGGGAGGTGGAAACACCATATATTTT CATSTRDRGGGNTIYF
TRBJ1-6 - - TRBV30 TGTGCCTGGAATGGCGATCGAAATTCACCCCTCCACTTT CAWNGDRNSPLHF
TRBJ1-1 - - TRBV5-4 TGTGCCAGCAGCTTTGGCACTGAAGCTTTCTTT CASSFGTEAFF
TRBJ2-7 - - TRBV5-1 TGCGCCAGCAGCTTGGTGTGGGGGGCTTTAGACGAGCAGTACTTC CASSLVWGALDEQYF
TRBJ2-5 - - TRBV6-4 TGTGCCAGCAGTGTCCTGCCTGGAGAGACCCAGTACTTC CASSVLPGETQYF
TRBJ2-1 - - TRBV6-1 TGTGCCAGCAGGATTCTAGTGAATGAGCAGTTCTTC CASRILVNEQFF
TRBJ1-1 TRBD1 - TRBV6-5 TGTGCCAGCAGCCCCTCCGGGACAGGGAACACTGAAGCTTTCTTT CASSPSGTGNTEAFF
TRBJ2-5 - once TRBV7-3 TGTGCCAGCAGCCTCCACGGGGGGCTCCAAGAGACCCAGTACTTC CASSLHGGLQETQYF
TRBJ1-4 - - TRBV5-1 TGCGCCAGCAGCAGGACTGGAAGCAGTATTGAAAAACTGTTTTTT CASSRTGSSIEKLFF
TRBJ1-1 - - TRBV6-6 TGTGCCAGCAGTCTAAGGAAGAACACTGAAGCTTTCTTT CASSLRKNTEAFF
TRBJ1-1 - - TRBV5-1 TGCGCCAGCAGCTTGGAACCTCAGACAGGGAACACTGAAGCTTTCTTT CASSLEPQTGNTEAFF
TRBJ2-7 - - TRBV29-1 TGCAGCGTTGCCCCGGGACTGAGCTCCTACGAGCAGTACTTC CSVAPGLSSYEQYF
TRBJ2-3 TRBD2 - TRBV7-6 TGTGCCAGCAGCCACAGGCTAGCGGAGAGTGGGGGTACGCAGTATTTT CASSHRLAESGGTQYF
TRBJ2-2 - - TRBV10-3 TGTGCCATCAGCCCCGTGGGTGGCGGGGTAGACACCGGGGAGCTGTTTTTT CAISPVGGGVDTGELFF